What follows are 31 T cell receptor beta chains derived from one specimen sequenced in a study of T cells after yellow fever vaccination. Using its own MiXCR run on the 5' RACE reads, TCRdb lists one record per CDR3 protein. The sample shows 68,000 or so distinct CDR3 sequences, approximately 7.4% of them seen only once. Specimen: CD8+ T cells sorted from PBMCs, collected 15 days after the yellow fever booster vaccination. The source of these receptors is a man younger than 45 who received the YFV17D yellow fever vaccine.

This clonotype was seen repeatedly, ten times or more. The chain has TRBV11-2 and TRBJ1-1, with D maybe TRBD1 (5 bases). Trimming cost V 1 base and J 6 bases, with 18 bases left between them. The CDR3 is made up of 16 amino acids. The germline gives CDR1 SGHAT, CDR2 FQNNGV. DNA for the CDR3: TGTGCCAGCAGCTTAGTATCTCTGGGGCAGAAGGCTGAAGCTTTCTTT. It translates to CASSLVSLGQKAEAFF.

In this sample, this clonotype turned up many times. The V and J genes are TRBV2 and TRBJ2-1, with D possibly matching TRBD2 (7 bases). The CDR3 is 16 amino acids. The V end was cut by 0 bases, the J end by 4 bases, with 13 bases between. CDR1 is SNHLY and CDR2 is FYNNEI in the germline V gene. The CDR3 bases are TGTGCCAGCAGTGAAGCGTGGGAGGGGGGGTACAATGAGCAGTTCTTC. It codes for CASSEAWEGGYNEQFF.

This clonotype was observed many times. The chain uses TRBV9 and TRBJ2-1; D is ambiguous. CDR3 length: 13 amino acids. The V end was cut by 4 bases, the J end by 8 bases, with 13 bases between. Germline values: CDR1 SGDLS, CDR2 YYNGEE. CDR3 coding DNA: TGTGCCAGCAGCCCTACTCCCCTGGATGAGCAGTTCTTC. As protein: CASSPTPLDEQFF. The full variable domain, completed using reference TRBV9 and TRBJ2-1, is DSGVTQTPKHLITATGQRVTLRCSPRSGDLSVYWYQQSLDQGLQFLIQYYNGEERAKGNILERFSAQQFPDLHSELNLSSLELGDSALYFCASSPTPLDEQFFGPGTRLTVL.

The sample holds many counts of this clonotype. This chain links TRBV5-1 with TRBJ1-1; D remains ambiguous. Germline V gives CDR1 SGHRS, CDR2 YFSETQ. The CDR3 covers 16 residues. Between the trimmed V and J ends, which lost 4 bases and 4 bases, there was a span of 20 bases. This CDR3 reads CASSPRATEGRTEAFF. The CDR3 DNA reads TGCGCCAGCAGCCCGCGGGCCACGGAGGGTCGCACTGAAGCTTTCTTT.

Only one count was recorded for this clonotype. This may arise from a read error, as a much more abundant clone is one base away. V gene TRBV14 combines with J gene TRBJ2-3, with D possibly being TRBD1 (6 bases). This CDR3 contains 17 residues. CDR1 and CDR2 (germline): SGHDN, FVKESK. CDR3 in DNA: TGTGCCAACAGCCAAGATCCGGGCCAGGGGCCCTCAGATACGCAGTATTTT. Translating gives CANSQDPGQGPSDTQYF.

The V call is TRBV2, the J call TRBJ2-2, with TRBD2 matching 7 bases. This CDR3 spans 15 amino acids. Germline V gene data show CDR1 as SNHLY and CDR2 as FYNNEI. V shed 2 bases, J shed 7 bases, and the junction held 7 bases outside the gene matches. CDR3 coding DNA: TGTGCCAGCAGTGAATGGCAGGGAGGGAACGGGGAGCTGTTTTTT. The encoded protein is CASSEWQGGNGELFF.

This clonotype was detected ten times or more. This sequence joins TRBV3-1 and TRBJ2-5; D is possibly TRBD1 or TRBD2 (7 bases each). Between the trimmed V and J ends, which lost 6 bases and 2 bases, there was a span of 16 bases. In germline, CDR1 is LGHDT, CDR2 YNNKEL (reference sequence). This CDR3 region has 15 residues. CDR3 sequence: CASRPGTAGQETQYF. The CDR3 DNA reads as TGTGCCAGCAGACCCGGGACAGCGGGACAAGAGACCCAGTACTTC.

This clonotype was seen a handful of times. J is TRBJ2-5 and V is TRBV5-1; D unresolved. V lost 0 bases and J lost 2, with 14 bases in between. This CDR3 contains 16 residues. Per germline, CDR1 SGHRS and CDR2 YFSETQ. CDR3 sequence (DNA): TGCGCCAGCAGCTTGGCTCAGCCTAGGGAACAAGAGACCCAGTACTTC. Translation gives CASSLAQPREQETQYF.

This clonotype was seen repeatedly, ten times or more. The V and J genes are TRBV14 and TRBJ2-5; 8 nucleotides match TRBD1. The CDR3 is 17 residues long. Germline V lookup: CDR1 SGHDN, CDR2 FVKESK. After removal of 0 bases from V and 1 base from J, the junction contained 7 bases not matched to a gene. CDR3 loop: CASSQEWGQVIQETQYF. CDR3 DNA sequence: TGTGCCAGCAGCCAAGAGTGGGGACAGGTGATCCAAGAGACCCAGTACTTC.

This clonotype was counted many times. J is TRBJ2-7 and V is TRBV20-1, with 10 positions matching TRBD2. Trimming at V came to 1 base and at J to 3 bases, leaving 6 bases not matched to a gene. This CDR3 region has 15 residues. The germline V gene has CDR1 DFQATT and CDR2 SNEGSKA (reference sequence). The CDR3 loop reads CSARALAGEGYEQYF. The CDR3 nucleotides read TGCAGTGCTAGAGCCCTAGCGGGAGAGGGCTACGAGCAGTACTTC.

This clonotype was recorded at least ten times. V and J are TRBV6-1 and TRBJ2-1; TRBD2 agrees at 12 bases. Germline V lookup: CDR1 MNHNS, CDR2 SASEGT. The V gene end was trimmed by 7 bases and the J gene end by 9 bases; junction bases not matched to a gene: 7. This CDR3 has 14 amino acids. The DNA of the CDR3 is TGTGCCAGCATTCTAGCGGGAGGGCTTTTTGAGCAGTTCTTC. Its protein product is CASILAGGLFEQFF.

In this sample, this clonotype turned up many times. The CDR3 nucleotides are TGTGCCAGCAGCCCTGGACGGGGAGGACCCTACAATGAGCAGTTCTTC. Amino acid sequence: CASSPGRGGPYNEQFF. The J gene is TRBJ2-1, the V gene TRBV11-2, with D possibly matching TRBD2 (6 bases). The germline gives CDR1 SGHAT, CDR2 FQNNGV. Trimming removed 5 bases at V and 2 bases at J, with 16 bases between. This CDR3 region has 16 residues.

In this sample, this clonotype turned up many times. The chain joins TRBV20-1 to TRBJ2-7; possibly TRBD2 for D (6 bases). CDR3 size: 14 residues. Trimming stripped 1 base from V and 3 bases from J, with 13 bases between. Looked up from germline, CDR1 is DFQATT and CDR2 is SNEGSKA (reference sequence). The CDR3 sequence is CSARAGTENYEQYF. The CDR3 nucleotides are TGCAGTGCTAGAGCCGGGACTGAAAACTACGAGCAGTACTTC.

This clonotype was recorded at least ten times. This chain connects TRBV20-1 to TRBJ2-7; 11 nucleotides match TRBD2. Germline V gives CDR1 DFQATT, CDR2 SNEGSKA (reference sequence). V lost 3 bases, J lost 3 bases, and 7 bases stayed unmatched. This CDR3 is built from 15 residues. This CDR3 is CSASRKLAGVYEQYF. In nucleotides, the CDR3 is TGCAGTGCTAGCCGGAAACTAGCGGGAGTCTACGAGCAGTACTTC.

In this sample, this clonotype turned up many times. The CDR3 loop reads CSVHTGTVQETQYF. CDR3 coding DNA: TGCAGCGTTCACACCGGGACAGTGCAAGAGACCCAGTACTTC. The chain combines TRBV29-1 with TRBJ2-5; 7 bases match TRBD1. The CDR3 has 14 amino acids. CDR1 is SQVTM and CDR2 is ANQGSEA in the germline V gene. The V gene end was trimmed by 5 bases and the J gene end by 2 bases; junction bases not matched to a gene: 8.

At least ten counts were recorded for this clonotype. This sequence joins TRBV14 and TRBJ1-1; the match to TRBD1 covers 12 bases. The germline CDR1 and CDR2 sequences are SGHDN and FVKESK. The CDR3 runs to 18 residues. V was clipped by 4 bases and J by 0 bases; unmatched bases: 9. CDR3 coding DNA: TGTGCCAGCAGCCCACTGCCCGGGACAGGGGGCCTGAACACTGAAGCTTTCTTT. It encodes CASSPLPGTGGLNTEAFF.

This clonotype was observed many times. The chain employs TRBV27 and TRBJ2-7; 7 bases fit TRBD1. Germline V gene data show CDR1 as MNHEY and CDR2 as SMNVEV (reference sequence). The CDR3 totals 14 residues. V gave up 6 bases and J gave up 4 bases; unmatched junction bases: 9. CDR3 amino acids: CASSPTGTAYEQYF. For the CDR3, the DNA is TGTGCCAGCAGCCCGACCGGGACAGCGTACGAGCAGTACTTC.

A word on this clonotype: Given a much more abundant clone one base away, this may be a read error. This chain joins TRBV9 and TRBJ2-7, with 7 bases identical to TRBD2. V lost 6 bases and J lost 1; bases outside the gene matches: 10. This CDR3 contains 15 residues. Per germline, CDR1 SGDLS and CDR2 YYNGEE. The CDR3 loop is CASKGRRRGSYEQYF. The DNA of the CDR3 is TGTGCCAGCAAGGGGAGGAGGCGGGGGTCCTACGAGCAGTACTTC.

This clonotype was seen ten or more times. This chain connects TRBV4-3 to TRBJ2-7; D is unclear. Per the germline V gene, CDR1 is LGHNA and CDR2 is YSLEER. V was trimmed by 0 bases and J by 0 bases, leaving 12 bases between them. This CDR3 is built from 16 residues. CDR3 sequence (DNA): TGCGCCAGCAGCCAAGATTCCCGTGGTGGCTCCTACGAGCAGTACTTC. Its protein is CASSQDSRGGSYEQYF.

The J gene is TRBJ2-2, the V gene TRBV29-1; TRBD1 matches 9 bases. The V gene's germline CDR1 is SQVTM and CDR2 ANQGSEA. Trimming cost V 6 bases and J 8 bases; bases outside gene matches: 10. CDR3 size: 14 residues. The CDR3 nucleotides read TGCAGCGTAAAAACAGGGGGCGTTGTGGGGGAGCTGTTTTTT. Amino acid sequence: CSVKTGGVVGELFF.

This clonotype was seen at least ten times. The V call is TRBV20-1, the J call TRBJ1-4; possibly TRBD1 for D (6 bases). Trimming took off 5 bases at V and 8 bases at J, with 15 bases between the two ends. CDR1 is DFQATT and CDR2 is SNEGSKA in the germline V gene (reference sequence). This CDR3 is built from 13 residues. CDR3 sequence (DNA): TGCAGTGCTCTGAACAGGGATGTGGAAAAACTGTTTTTT. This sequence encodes CSALNRDVEKLFF.

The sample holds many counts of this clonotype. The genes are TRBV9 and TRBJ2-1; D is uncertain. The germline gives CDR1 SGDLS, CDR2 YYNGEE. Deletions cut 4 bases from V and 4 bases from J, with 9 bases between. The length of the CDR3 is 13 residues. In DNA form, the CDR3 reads TGTGCCAGCAGCAGTGGGATTTACAATGAGCAGTTCTTC. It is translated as CASSSGIYNEQFF.

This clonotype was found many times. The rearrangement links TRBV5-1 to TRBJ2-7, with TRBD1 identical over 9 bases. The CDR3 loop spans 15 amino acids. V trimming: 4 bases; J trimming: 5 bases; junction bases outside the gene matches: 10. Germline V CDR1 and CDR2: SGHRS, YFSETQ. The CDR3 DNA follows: TGCGCCAGCAGCCTGGGCACAGGGGGCTACCACGAGCAGTACTTC. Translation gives CASSLGTGGYHEQYF.

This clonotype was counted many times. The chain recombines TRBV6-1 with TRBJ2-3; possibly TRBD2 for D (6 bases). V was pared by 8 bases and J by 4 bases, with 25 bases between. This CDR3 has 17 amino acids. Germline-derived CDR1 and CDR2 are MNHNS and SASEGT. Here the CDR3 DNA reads TGTGCCAGCCGGAGGTCCATACCGGGAGCCGGCCCAGATACGCAGTATTTT. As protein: CASRRSIPGAGPDTQYF.

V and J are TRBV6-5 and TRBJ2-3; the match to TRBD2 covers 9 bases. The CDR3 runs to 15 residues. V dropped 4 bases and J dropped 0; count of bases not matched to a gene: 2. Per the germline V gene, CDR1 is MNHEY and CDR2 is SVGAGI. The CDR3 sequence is CASSSLAGSTDTQYF. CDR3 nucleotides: TGTGCCAGCAGTTCCCTAGCGGGAAGCACAGATACGCAGTATTTT.

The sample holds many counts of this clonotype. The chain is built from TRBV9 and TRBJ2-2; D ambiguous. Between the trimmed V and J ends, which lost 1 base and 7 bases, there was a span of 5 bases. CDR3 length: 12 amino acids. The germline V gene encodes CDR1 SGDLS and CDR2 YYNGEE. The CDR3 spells CASSVTFGELFF. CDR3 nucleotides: TGTGCCAGCAGCGTAACCTTCGGGGAGCTGTTTTTT. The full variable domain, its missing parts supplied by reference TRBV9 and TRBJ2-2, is DSGVTQTPKHLITATGQRVTLRCSPRSGDLSVYWYQQSLDQGLQFLIQYYNGEERAKGNILERFSAQQFPDLHSELNLSSLELGDSALYFCASSVTFGELFFGEGSRLTVL.

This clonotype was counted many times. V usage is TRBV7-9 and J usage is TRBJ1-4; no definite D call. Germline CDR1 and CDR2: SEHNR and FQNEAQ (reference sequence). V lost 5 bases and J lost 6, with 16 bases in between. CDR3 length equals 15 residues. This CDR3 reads CASSLLSATDEKLFF. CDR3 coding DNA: TGTGCCAGCAGCCTTCTCAGTGCGACGGATGAAAAACTGTTTTTT. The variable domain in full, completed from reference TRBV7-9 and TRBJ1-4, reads DTGVSQNPRHKITKRGQNVTFRCDPISEHNRLYWYRQTLGQGPEFLTYFQNEAQLEKSRLLSDRFSAERPKGSFSTLEIQRTEQGDSAMYLCASSLLSATDEKLFFGSGTQLSVL.

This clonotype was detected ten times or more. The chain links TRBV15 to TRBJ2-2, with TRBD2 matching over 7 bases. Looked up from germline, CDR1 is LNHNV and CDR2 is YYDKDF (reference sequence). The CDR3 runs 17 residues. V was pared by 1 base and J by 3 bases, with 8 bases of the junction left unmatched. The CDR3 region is CATSRGRGGRDTGELFF. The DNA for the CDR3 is TGTGCCACCAGCAGAGGAAGAGGTGGGAGGGACACCGGGGAGCTGTTTTTT.

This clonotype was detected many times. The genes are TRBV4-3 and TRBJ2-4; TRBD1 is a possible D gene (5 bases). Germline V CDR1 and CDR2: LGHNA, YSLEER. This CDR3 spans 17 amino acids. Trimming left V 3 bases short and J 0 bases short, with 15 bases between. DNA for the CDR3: TGCGCCAGCAGCCAGGAAACGTTAGGGGTAGCCAAAAACATTCAGTACTTC. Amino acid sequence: CASSQETLGVAKNIQYF.

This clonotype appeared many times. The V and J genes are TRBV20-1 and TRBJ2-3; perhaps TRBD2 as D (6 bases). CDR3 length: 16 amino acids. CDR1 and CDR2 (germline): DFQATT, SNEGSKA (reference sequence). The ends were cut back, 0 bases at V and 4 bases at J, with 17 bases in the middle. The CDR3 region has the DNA TGCAGTGCTAGAGATCAATTTCCCGGGAGAGCAGATACGCAGTATTTT. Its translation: CSARDQFPGRADTQYF.

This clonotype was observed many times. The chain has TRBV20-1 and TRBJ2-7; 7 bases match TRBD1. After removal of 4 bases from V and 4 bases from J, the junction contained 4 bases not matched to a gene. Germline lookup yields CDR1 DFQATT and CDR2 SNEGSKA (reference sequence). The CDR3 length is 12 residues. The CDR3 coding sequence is TGCAGTGCTAACGAGGGGGCTTACGAGCAGTACTTC. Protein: CSANEGAYEQYF.